A selection of T cell receptor beta chains follows, all from one sample in a study of beta chain features in type 1 diabetes. TCRdb's copy holds only in-frame clones and misses some; the assay was immunoSEQ multiplex PCR. Seen here are under 250,000 clones, around 14% observed once, and the top ten hold roughly 0.02%. The sequenced sample consisted of naive CD4+ T cells from blood. The origin of the receptors is a young man with type 1 diabetes. Each CDR3 is given with its conserved first and last residue. The order of the fields is J gene, D gene, clone size, CDR3 length, V gene, CDR3 protein, CDR3 DNA. D genes are given only for firm matches. Part of the rows lack a size; the others show once, few, many or a class for expanded clones.

>TRBJ2-2|TRBD1|few|14|TRBV19
CASTDGQGIGELFF
TGTGCCAGTACCGACGGACAGGGTATCGGGGAGCTGTTTTTT
>TRBJ2-5|TRBD2|.|15|TRBV29-1
CSVKFPTSVQETQYF
TGCAGCGTGAAGTTCCCTACTAGCGTCCAAGAGACCCAGTACTTC
>TRBJ2-2|.|few|14|TRBV29-1
CSASRELNTGELFF
TGCAGCGCGTCCCGTGAGCTGAATACCGGGGAGCTGTTTTTT
>TRBJ1-4|.|.|15|TRBV11-2
CASSLQGSTNEKLFF
TGTGCCAGCAGCTTACAGGGTTCAACTAATGAAAAACTGTTTTTT
>TRBJ1-5|TRBD1|few|13|TRBV19
CASSTDRDQPQHF
TGTGCCAGTAGTACGGACAGGGATCAGCCCCAGCATTTT
>TRBJ2-7|.|.|15|TRBV2
CASSYRDTTSYEQYF
TGTGCCAGCAGTTACCGGGACACGACCTCCTACGAGCAGTACTTC
>TRBJ2-1|.|.|15|TRBV30
CAWSVTAGPYNEQFF
TGTGCCTGGAGTGTTACAGCGGGTCCCTACAATGAGCAGTTCTTC
>TRBJ1-4|.|.|15|TRBV9
CASSVTGTRNEKLFF
TGTGCCAGCAGCGTAACCGGGACACGTAATGAAAAACTGTTTTTT
>TRBJ1-5|.|.|15|TRBV19
CASSIGVTGNQPQHF
TGTGCCAGTAGTATAGGGGTCACAGGCAATCAGCCCCAGCATTTT
>TRBJ1-4|.|.|11|TRBV20-1
CSARVNEKLFF
TGCAGTGCGCGCGTAAATGAAAAACTGTTTTTT
>TRBJ2-3|.|few|12|TRBV6-1
CASRGFTDTQYF
TGTGCCAGCAGGGGCTTCACAGATACGCAGTATTTT
>TRBJ2-1|.|.|12|TRBV21-1
CASSKGGPEQFF
TGTGCCAGCAGCAAAGGGGGCCCTGAGCAGTTCTTC
>TRBJ2-1|TRBD1|.|13|TRBV7-9
CASSFLMGTEAFF
TGTGCCAGCAGCTTCCTTATGGGGACAGAAGCGTTCTTC
>TRBJ2-2|TRBD1|.|13|TRBV2
CASDRGNTGELFF
TGTGCCAGCGACAGGGGGAACACCGGGGAGCTGTTTTTT
>TRBJ1-5|.|.|13|TRBV30
CAWSRTEKQPQHF
TGTGCCTGGAGTCGGACAGAAAAACAGCCCCAGCATTTT
>TRBJ2-5|TRBD2|.|17|TRBV4-2
CASSQEGVSGGQETQYF
TGTGCCAGCAGCCAAGAGGGCGTTAGCGGGGGGCAAGAGACCCAGTACTTC
>TRBJ2-7|.|.|15|TRBV7-8
CASSLARQSSEEQYF
TGTGCCAGCAGCCTCGCGAGACAGTCCTCCGAGGAGCAGTACTTC
>TRBJ2-1|TRBD1|.|14|TRBV4-1
CASSQAGGNNEQFF
TGCGCCAGCAGCCAAGCAGGGGGCAACAATGAGCAGTTCTTC
>TRBJ2-2|.|.|15|TRBV6-6
CASSPWSADTGELFF
TGTGCCAGCAGTCCCTGGTCTGCGGACACCGGGGAGCTGTTTTTT
>TRBJ1-6|TRBD1|.|16|TRBV7-9
CASSSGRTGLNSPLHF
TGTGCCAGCAGCTCTGGCCGGACAGGGTTAAATTCACCCCTCCACTTT
>TRBJ2-6|TRBD1|.|17|TRBV19
CASSPRTGRSGANVLTF
TGTGCCAGTAGTCCACGGACAGGGCGCTCTGGGGCCAACGTCCTGACTTTC
>TRBJ1-5|.|.|14|TRBV29-1
CSVVLAIPKQPQHF
TGCAGCGTTGTTCTAGCCATCCCGAAACAGCCCCAGCATTTT
>TRBJ2-1|.|few|16|TRBV18
CASSPPGSGSYNEQFF
TGTGCCAGCTCACCACCGGGTAGCGGCTCCTACAATGAGCAGTTCTTC
>TRBJ2-7|.|.|13|TRBV23-1
CASKTGAGYEQYF
TGCGCCAGCAAAACAGGGGCGGGGTACGAGCAGTACTTC
>TRBJ1-1|TRBD1|.|14|TRBV19
CASSVGQSNTEAFF
TGTGCCAGTAGTGTGGGACAGTCGAACACTGAAGCTTTCTTT
>TRBJ2-5|TRBD1|.|15|TRBV5-4
CASSRKDRYQETQYF
TGTGCCAGCTCTCGAAAGGACAGGTATCAAGAGACCCAGTACTTC
>TRBJ2-2|TRBD2|few|15|TRBV5-1
CASSRTGGDTGELFF
TGCGCCAGCAGCAGGACGGGAGGGGACACCGGGGAGCTGTTTTTT
>TRBJ1-5|.|.|15|TRBV18
CASSKGQNDNQPQHF
TGTGCCAGCTCAAAGGGACAAAATGACAATCAGCCCCAGCATTTT
>TRBJ1-5|.|.|15|TRBV5-4
CASSLGDNSNQPQHF
TGTGCCAGCAGCTTGGGGGACAATAGCAATCAGCCCCAGCATTTT
>TRBJ1-1|TRBD1|few|14|TRBV7-6
CASSLGGTGGTAFF
TGTGCCAGCAGCTTAGGGGGGACAGGGGGCACGGCTTTCTTT
>TRBJ2-1|.|few|14|TRBV11-2
CASSLGSSYNEQFF
TGTGCCAGCAGCTTAGGGAGCTCCTACAATGAGCAGTTCTTC
>TRBJ2-7|TRBD1|.|13|TRBV18
CASSTGQGYEQYF
TGTGCCAGCTCAACGGGACAGGGCTACGAGCAGTACTTC
>TRBJ2-4|.|.|13|TRBV6-5
CASSYQQGNIQYF
TGTGCCAGCAGTTACCAACAGGGAAACATTCAGTACTTC
>TRBJ2-2|TRBD2|few|18|TRBV4-1
CASSQIGLGGKDTGELFF
TGCGCCAGCAGCCAGATAGGCCTCGGGGGGAAGGACACCGGGGAGCTGTTTTTT
>TRBJ1-1|.|.|12|TRBV6-1
CASSDISPEAFF
TGTGCCAGCAGTGATATTAGCCCAGAAGCTTTCTTT
>TRBJ1-4|.|.|15|TRBV6-5
CASSAQGGLDEKLFF
TGTGCCAGCAGTGCCCAAGGGGGATTGGATGAAAAACTGTTTTTT
>TRBJ2-5|TRBD2|.|16|TRBV4-2
CASSQVGLAGEETQYF
TGTGCCAGCAGCCAGGTGGGACTAGCGGGGGAAGAGACCCAGTACTTC
>TRBJ1-5|.|.|13|TRBV30
CAWGGAGDQPQHF
TGTGCCTGGGGGGGGGCAGGGGACCAGCCCCAGCATTTT
>TRBJ1-2|.|.|12|TRBV5-1
CASSTRGNGYTF
TGCGCCAGCAGCACACGGGGGAATGGCTACACCTTC
>TRBJ1-6|TRBD1|few|14|TRBV2
CASSGTGGNSPLHF
TGTGCCAGCAGCGGGACAGGGGGTAATTCACCCCTCCACTTT
>TRBJ1-5|.|few|15|TRBV2
CASTVAGGGNQPQHF
TGTGCCAGCACAGTGGCAGGAGGCGGCAATCAGCCCCAGCATTTT
>TRBJ2-1|.|.|16|TRBV18
CASSPPSSRRVDEQFF
TGTGCCAGCTCACCACCCTCTAGCCGCAGAGTTGACGAGCAGTTCTTC
>TRBJ2-5|.|.|15|TRBV10-3
CAISPNRDSQETQYF
TGTGCCATCAGCCCCAATCGGGACTCCCAAGAGACCCAGTACTTC
>TRBJ1-5|.|.|13|TRBV7-2
CASSLSSNQPQHF
TGTGCCAGCAGCCTATCTAGCAATCAGCCCCAGCATTTT
>TRBJ1-2|TRBD1|few|14|TRBV5-1
CASSLEGQGGGYTF
TGCGCCAGCAGCTTGGAGGGACAGGGCGGGGGCTACACCTTC
>TRBJ2-5|.|.|16|TRBV5-4
CASRIRTPGAQETQYF
TGTGCCAGCAGGATCAGGACACCCGGAGCCCAAGAGACCCAGTACTTC
>TRBJ2-5|.|once|14|TRBV2
CASSGGLPPETQYF
TGTGCCAGCAGTGGCGGACTGCCCCCGGAGACCCAGTACTTC
>TRBJ2-7|.|.|13|TRBV5-1
CASSLGGPYEQYF
TGCGCCAGCAGCTTGGGGGGGCCCTACGAGCAGTACTTC
>TRBJ2-5|TRBD2|.|15|TRBV2
CASSTLAGIGETQYF
TGTGCCAGCAGTACACTAGCGGGAATTGGAGAGACCCAGTACTTC
>TRBJ1-1|.|.|14|TRBV7-2
CASSAGRLNTEAFF
TGTGCCAGCAGTGCTGGGAGATTGAACACTGAAGCTTTCTTT
>TRBJ2-7|TRBD1|few|16|TRBV18
CASSPPSGGHSYEQYF
TGTGCCAGCTCACCACCGTCAGGGGGTCATTCCTACGAGCAGTACTTC
>TRBJ2-7|TRBD2|few|16|TRBV13
CASSSRWTSGDYEQYF
TGTGCCAGCAGCTCGCGTTGGACTAGCGGGGACTACGAGCAGTACTTC
>TRBJ2-3|.|few|19|TRBV21-1
CASSPSAPLGLFNSDTQYF
TGTGCCAGCAGCCCCTCGGCCCCATTGGGGCTATTCAACTCAGATACGCAGTATTTT
>TRBJ1-1|.|few|12|TRBV13
CASSSGLPEAFF
TGTGCCAGCAGCTCGGGACTCCCGGAAGCTTTCTTT
>TRBJ2-7|TRBD1|.|16|TRBV5-4
CASSFEGAHSSYEQYF
TGTGCCAGCAGCTTCGAGGGGGCGCATTCCTCCTACGAGCAGTACTTC